The 10 T cell receptor beta chains reported below all come from one sample, sequenced in a study of beta chain features in type 1 diabetes. Reverse transcribing all isolated RNA meant expressed TCRB transcripts were sequenced. Repertoires were generated with immunoSEQ multiplex PCR, while TCRdb's copy carries only in-frame clones and drops some. The sample lists 200,000 to 250,000 clones; 25% to 30% were seen once. The specimen sequenced was central memory CD4+ T cells from blood. The receptors originated from a man aged 30-40 years in good health.

For this clone: A read error likely explains this, since a far larger clone differs by one base. This chain connects TRBV9 to TRBJ2-1, with D perhaps TRBD2 (6 bases). With 4 bases removed from V and 5 bases from J, the gap between germline ends came to 16 bases. Germline loops: CDR1 SGDLS, CDR2 YYNGEE. The CDR3 sequence is 15 residues long. CDR3: CASSCGNGRDNEQFF. The CDR3 coding sequence is TGTGCCAGCAGCTGCGGGAATGGCCGGGACAATGAGCAGTTCTTC.

This clone was observed at least ten times. The gene calls are TRBV14 and TRBJ2-6; the D is unclear. This CDR3 region has 15 residues. Trimming took off 3 bases at V and 1 base at J, with 7 bases between the two ends. Looked up from germline, CDR1 is SGHDN and CDR2 is FVKESK. The CDR3 coding sequence is TGTGCCAGCAGCCATTCAGCGTCTGGGGCCAACGTCCTGACTTTC. It encodes CASSHSASGANVLTF. The variable domain in full, with the rest retrieved from reference TRBV14 and TRBJ2-6, is EAGVTQFPSHSVIEKGQTVTLRCDPISGHDNLYWYRRVMGKEIKFLLHFVKESKQDESGMPNNRFLAERTGGTYSTLKVQPAELEDSGVYFCASSHSASGANVLTFGAGSRLTVL.

This clone appeared a few times. V is TRBV30 and J is TRBJ2-4; TRBD1 agrees at 8 bases. With 1 base clipped from V and 7 bases from J, the junction kept 3 bases outside the gene matches. Looked up from germline, CDR1 is GTSNPN and CDR2 is SVGIG (reference sequence). The CDR3 is made up of 13 amino acids. DNA of the CDR3: TGTGCCTGGAGTGGACAGGGGAATAACATTCAGTACTTC. Amino acids: CAWSGQGNNIQYF.

The table lists this clone with a few counts. A junction boundary mismatches the germline segment, possibly from a read error. The CDR3 coding sequence is TGTGCCAGCAGCAAGGACAGGGGGAACGCCGGGGAGCTGTTTTTT. Amino acids: CASSKDRGNAGELFF. The chain links TRBV7-2 to TRBJ2-2; 10 bases match TRBD1. There are 15 residues in the CDR3. CDR1 SGHTA and CDR2 FQGNSA come from the germline V gene. Full variable domain (remainder filled in from reference TRBV7-2 and TRBJ2-2): GAGVSQSPSNKVTEKGKDVELRCDPISGHTALYWYRQSLGQGLEFLIYFQGNSAPDKSGLPSDRFSAERTGGSVSTLTIQRTQQEDSAVYLCASSKDRGNAGELFFGEGSRLTVL.

This clone was observed a few times. J is TRBJ2-7 and V is TRBV29-1; a weak D match, TRBD1 (6 bases). This CDR3 is 12 amino acids long. V was pared by 6 bases and J by 2 bases, with 11 bases between. Per the germline V gene, CDR1 is SQVTM and CDR2 is ANQGSEA. The CDR3 here is CSVTTGTYEQYF. Written as DNA, the CDR3 is TGCAGCGTCACGACAGGAACCTACGAGCAGTACTTC.

J is TRBJ1-3 and V is TRBV7-9; unclear D gene. Germline V gene sequence: CDR1 SEHNR, CDR2 FQNEAQ (reference sequence). CDR3 length: 16 amino acids. V was trimmed by 2 bases and J by 0 bases, leaving 11 bases between them. As DNA, the CDR3 is TGTGCCAGCAGCTTACCCCCAGGAACCTCTGGAAACACCATATATTTT. Encoded protein: CASSLPPGTSGNTIYF.

V gene TRBV7-8 combines with J gene TRBJ2-1; D remains unclear. CDR1 and CDR2 from the germline V gene are SGHVS and FQNEAQ. The CDR3 consists of 11 residues. V lost 5 bases and J 8 bases, leaving 7 bases between the germline ends. DNA for the CDR3: TGTGCCAGCAGCGACCGTTATGAGCAGTTCTTC. It specifies CASSDRYEQFF.

The rearrangement uses TRBV29-1 and TRBJ1-2; D is ambiguous. V shed 3 bases and J shed 8 bases, with 7 bases lying between them. The CDR3 consists of 10 residues. Germline CDR1 SQVTM, CDR2 ANQGSEA. CDR3 DNA sequence: TGCAGCGTTGACTCCGAAGGCTACACCTTC. It translates to CSVDSEGYTF.

The chain links TRBV18 to TRBJ2-6; 7 bases are shared with TRBD1. CDR3 size: 16 residues. V was clipped by 1 base and J by 4 bases; unmatched bases: 4. Germline CDR1 KGHSH, CDR2 LQKENI. Written as DNA, the CDR3 is TGTGCCAGCTCACCACTGACAGGGTCAGGGGCCAACGTCCTGACTTTC. It is translated as CASSPLTGSGANVLTF.

The chain links TRBV29-1 to TRBJ2-7; a possible D gene is TRBD1 (6 bases). This CDR3 is 11 amino acids long. The ends were cut back, 4 bases at V and 7 bases at J, with 11 bases in the middle. Germline V lookup: CDR1 SQVTM, CDR2 ANQGSEA. CDR3 protein: CSVVDSWEQYF. The CDR3 DNA reads as TGCAGCGTTGTGGACAGTTGGGAGCAGTACTTC.